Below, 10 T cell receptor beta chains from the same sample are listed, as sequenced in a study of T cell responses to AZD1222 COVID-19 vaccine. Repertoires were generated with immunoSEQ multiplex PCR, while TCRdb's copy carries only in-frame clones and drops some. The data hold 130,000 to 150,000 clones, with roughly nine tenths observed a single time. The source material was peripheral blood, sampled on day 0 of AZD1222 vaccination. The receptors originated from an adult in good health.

The CDR3 is CAGGRQGYSYEQYF. For the CDR3, the DNA is TGTGCCGGGGGCCGGCAGGGGTACTCCTACGAGCAGTACTTC. The V and J genes are TRBV7-9 and TRBJ2-7; possible D gene TRBD1, 6 bases. Germline CDR1 and CDR2: SEHNR and FQNEAQ (reference sequence). The CDR3 runs to 14 residues. V was trimmed by 11 bases and J by 0 bases, leaving 17 bases between them.

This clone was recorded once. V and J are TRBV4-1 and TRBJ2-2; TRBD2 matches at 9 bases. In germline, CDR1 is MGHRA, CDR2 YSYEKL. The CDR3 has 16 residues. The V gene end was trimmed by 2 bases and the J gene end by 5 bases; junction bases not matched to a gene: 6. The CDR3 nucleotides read TGCGCCAGCAGCCAAACCGGGACTAGCAGGACCGGGGAGCTGTTTTTT. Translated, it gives CASSQTGTSRTGELFF.

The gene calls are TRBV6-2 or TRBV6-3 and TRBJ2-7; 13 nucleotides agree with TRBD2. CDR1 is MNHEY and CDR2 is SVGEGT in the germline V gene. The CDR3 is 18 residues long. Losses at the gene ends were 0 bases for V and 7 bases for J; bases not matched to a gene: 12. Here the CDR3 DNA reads TGTGCCAGCAGTTACTCGATGGGACTAGCGGGAATTGTGACGGAGCAGTACTTC. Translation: CASSYSMGLAGIVTEQYF.

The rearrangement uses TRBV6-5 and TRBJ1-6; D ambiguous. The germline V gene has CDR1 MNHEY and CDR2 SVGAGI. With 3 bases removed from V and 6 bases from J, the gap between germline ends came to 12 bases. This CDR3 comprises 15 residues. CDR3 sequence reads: CASSYYSALNSPLHF. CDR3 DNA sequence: TGTGCCAGCAGTTATTACTCCGCCCTTAATTCACCCCTCCACTTT.

This chain's CDR3 is CASSYRGGGEAFF. The CDR3 DNA reads as TGTGCCAGCAGCTACAGGGGTGGCGGTGAAGCTTTCTTT. V is TRBV5-4 and J is TRBJ1-1; 7 nucleotides line up with TRBD1. CDR3 size: 13 residues. J was trimmed by 7 bases and V by 3 bases; bases with no gene match: 6. CDR1 and CDR2 (germline): SGHNT, YYREEE (reference sequence).

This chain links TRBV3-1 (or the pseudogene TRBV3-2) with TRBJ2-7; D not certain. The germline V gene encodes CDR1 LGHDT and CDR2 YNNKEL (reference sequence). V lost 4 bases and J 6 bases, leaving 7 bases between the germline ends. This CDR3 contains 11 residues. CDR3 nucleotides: TGTGCCAGCAGCCTACATTTCGAGCAGTACTTC. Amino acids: CASSLHFEQYF.

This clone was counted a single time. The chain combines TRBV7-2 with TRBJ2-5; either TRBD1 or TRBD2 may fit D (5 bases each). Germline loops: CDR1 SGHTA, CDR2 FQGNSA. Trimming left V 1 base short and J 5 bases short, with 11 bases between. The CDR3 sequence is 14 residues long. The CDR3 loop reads CASSLVLAGETQYF. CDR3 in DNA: TGTGCCAGCAGCTTAGTTCTAGCAGGGGAGACCCAGTACTTC.

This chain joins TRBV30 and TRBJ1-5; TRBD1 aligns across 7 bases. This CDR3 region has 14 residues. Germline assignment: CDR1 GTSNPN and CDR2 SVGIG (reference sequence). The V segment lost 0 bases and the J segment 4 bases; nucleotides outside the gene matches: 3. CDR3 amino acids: CAWSVGTANQPQHF. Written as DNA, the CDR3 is TGTGCCTGGAGTGTAGGGACAGCGAATCAGCCCCAGCATTTT.

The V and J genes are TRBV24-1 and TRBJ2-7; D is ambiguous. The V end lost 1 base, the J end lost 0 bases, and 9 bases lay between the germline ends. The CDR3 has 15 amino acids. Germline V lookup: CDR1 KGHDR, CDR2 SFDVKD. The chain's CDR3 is CATSDFSKNSYEQYF. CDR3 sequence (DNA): TGTGCCACCAGTGATTTCTCCAAGAACTCCTACGAGCAGTACTTC.

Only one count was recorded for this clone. CDR3 nucleotides: TGCGCCAGCAGCCAAGAGGATCGGCGCCAAGAGACCCAGTACTTC. Encoded protein: CASSQEDRRQETQYF. The V call is TRBV4-1, the J call TRBJ2-5; D unclear. Germline CDR1 reads MGHRA; CDR2 reads YSYEKL. Deletions cut 0 bases from V and 1 base from J, with 9 bases between. The CDR3 loop spans 15 amino acids.